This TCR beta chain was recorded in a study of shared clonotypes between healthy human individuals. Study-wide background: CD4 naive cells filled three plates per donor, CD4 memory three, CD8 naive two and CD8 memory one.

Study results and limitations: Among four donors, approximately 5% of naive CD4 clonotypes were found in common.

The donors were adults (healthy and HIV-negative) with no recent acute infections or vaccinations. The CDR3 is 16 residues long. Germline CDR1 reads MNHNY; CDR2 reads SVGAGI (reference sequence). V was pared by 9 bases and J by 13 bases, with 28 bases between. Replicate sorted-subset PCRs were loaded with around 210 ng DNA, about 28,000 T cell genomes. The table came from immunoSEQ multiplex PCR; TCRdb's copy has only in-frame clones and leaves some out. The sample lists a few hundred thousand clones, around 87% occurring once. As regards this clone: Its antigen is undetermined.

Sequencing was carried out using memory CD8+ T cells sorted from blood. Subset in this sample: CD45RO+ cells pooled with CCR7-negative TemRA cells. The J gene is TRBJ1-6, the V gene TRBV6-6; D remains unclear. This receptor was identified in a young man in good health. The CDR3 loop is CARPKLLGSHSIPLHF. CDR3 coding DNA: TGTGCCAGACCCAAATTATTAGGCAGTCATTCGATCCCCCTCCACTTT.